The 15 T cell receptor beta chains given below trace back to one sample, sequenced in a study of T cells in Graves' hyperthyroidism and ophthalmopathy. Amplification yielded TCR beta CDR3 regions, with RNA transcripts as the source. The study used the HTBI primer set for a first-round RT-PCR of the TCR CDR3. TCRdb reanalysed the multiplex PCR reads using MiXCR and keeps one entry per CDR3 protein. The table lists about 610,000 distinct CDR3 sequences, roughly 15% of them singletons. The sample consisted of blood. All receptors derive from a woman aged 40 to 55 with Graves' ophthalmopathy.

This clonotype has at least ten counts. This chain uses TRBV6-1 with TRBJ2-3; possible D gene TRBD2, 6 bases. From germline, CDR1 is MNHNS and CDR2 SASEGT. V lost 7 bases, J lost 4 bases, and 15 bases lay in between. There are 14 residues in the CDR3. As DNA, the CDR3 is TGTGCCAGCACCGGGACTCCTGGGGCAGATACGCAGTATTTT. Its translation: CASTGTPGADTQYF.

The chain uses TRBV19 and TRBJ2-7; 7 bases line up with TRBD2. J gave up 0 bases and V 8 bases, and 10 bases lay outside the gene matches. The CDR3 runs to 15 residues. Germline V gives CDR1 LNHDA, CDR2 SQIVND (reference sequence). In DNA form, the CDR3 reads TGTGCCAGTCTCACCCTTCTAGCGGCCTCCTACGAGCAGTACTTC. Translating it yields CASLTLLAASYEQYF.

The chain recombines TRBV18 with TRBJ1-2; D is unclear. Between the trimmed V and J ends, which lost 5 bases and 9 bases, there was a span of 16 bases. The CDR3 length is 13 residues. CDR1 and CDR2 from the germline V gene are KGHSH and LQKENI. CDR3: CASSAGLDSSYTF. Written as DNA, the CDR3 is TGTGCCAGCTCAGCCGGGCTCGATTCAAGCTACACCTTC.

This clonotype was seen many times. In DNA, the CDR3 is TGTGCCAGCAGCGTAGGGGGGGGTGCCACTGAAGCTTTCTTT. It yields the protein CASSVGGGATEAFF. The chain has TRBV9 and TRBJ1-1; a weak D match, TRBD1 (5 bases). With 0 bases removed from V and 4 bases from J, the gap between germline ends came to 10 bases. Germline CDR1 SGDLS, CDR2 YYNGEE. The CDR3 consists of 14 residues.

This clonotype was seen repeatedly, ten times or more. V gene TRBV6-2 or TRBV6-3 combines with J gene TRBJ1-2; 7 bases line up with TRBD1. The germline V gene encodes CDR1 MNHEY and CDR2 SVGEGT. The V and J ends lost 2 bases and 6 bases, in that order; junction bases with no gene match: 9. The CDR3 covers 15 residues. In DNA, the CDR3 is TGTGCCAGCAGTTACAGGGGGCCGGGCTACGATGGCTACACCTTC. This gives the protein CASSYRGPGYDGYTF.

This chain links TRBV18 with TRBJ2-2; TRBD1 matches at 7 bases. J gave up 3 bases and V 4 bases, and 5 bases lay outside the gene matches. The CDR3 sequence is 15 residues long. Germline V gene sequence: CDR1 KGHSH, CDR2 LQKENI. CDR3 sequence: CASSLRQGDTGELFF. The DNA of the CDR3 is TGTGCCAGCTCACTTCGACAGGGTGACACCGGGGAGCTGTTTTTT.

This clonotype was picked up many times. This CDR3 is CASGDRRDTEAFF. CDR3 nucleotide sequence: TGCGCCAGCGGCGACAGAAGAGACACTGAAGCTTTCTTT. The chain couples TRBV5-1 to TRBJ1-1; a possible D gene is TRBD1 (5 bases). The CDR3 loop spans 13 amino acids. The germline V and J ends were trimmed by 7 bases and 3 bases, with 13 bases remaining between them. The germline V gene has CDR1 SGHRS and CDR2 YFSETQ.

Note on this clonotype: A single base separates this from a much larger clone, so it may be a read error. No conserved phenylalanine or tryptophan ends this CDR3, so it is likely a read error. The gene calls are TRBV29-1 and TRBJ2-7; D is perhaps TRBD2 (5 bases). The V and J ends lost 4 bases and 2 bases respectively, with 12 bases between them. The CDR3 totals 13 residues. Germline values: CDR1 SQVTM, CDR2 ANQGSEA. The CDR3 region is CSVGGWSTYEQYL. As DNA, the CDR3 is TGCAGCGTTGGCGGGTGGAGTACCTACGAGCAGTACCTC.

In this sample, this clonotype turned up many times. The chain is built from TRBV28 and TRBJ1-2; possibly TRBD1 for D (5 bases). Trimming left V 2 bases short and J 3 bases short, with 13 bases between. This CDR3 is built from 15 residues. Looked up from germline, CDR1 is MDHEN and CDR2 is SYDVKM. This chain's CDR3 is CASSLGGRHDYGYTF. CDR3 sequence (DNA): TGTGCCAGCAGTTTAGGGGGTAGACACGACTATGGCTACACCTTC.

The V call is TRBV6-5, the J call TRBJ2-5, with a weak D call TRBD1 (5 bases). V shed 4 bases and J shed 3 bases, with 18 bases lying between them. The CDR3 contains 16 residues. CDR1 and CDR2 (germline): MNHEY, SVGAGI. Written as DNA, the CDR3 is TGTGCCAGCAGTTTAACCAGGGTTACCTTTGAAGAGACCCAGTACTTC. Translation gives CASSLTRVTFEETQYF.

As regards this clonotype: A read error is possible here, since a much larger clone lies one base away. The chain couples TRBV19 to TRBJ2-7; the D is unclear. Per germline, CDR1 LNHDA and CDR2 SQIVND (reference sequence). With 1 base removed from V and 5 bases from J, the gap between germline ends came to 9 bases. CDR3 length: 13 amino acids. CDR3: CASSIASQNEQYF. The CDR3 nucleotides read TGTGCCAGTAGTATAGCGTCCCAGAACGAGCAGTACTTC.

Ten or more counts support this clonotype. This rearrangement joins TRBV27 to TRBJ1-6; weak D call: TRBD1 (5 bases). V shed 4 bases and J shed 8 bases, with 15 bases lying between them. Looked up from germline, CDR1 is MNHEY and CDR2 is SMNVEV (reference sequence). CDR3 length: 15 residues. CDR3: CASSSPGLKDSPLHF. The CDR3 DNA reads as TGTGCCAGCAGTTCTCCGGGACTTAAGGATTCACCCCTCCACTTT.

This clonotype has only a few counts. The chain carries TRBV7-9 and TRBJ1-1; D is possibly TRBD1 (6 bases). V was trimmed by 1 base and J by 7 bases, leaving 16 bases between them. Looked up from germline, CDR1 is SEHNR and CDR2 is FQNEAQ (reference sequence). This CDR3 is built from 15 residues. CDR3 coding DNA: TGTGCCAGCAGCTTAGGGCTCGGGGGCCAGGTTGAAGCTTTCTTT. Residues: CASSLGLGGQVEAFF.

At least ten counts were recorded for this clonotype. The chain has TRBV25-1 and TRBJ1-2; no firm D call. V was cut by 2 bases and J by 4 bases, with 11 bases left in between. Germline V gene data show CDR1 as MGHDK and CDR2 as SYGVNS. The CDR3 contains 14 residues. The CDR3 spells CASSEPASFYGYTF. The CDR3 region has the DNA TGTGCCAGCAGTGAACCCGCCAGCTTCTATGGCTACACCTTC.

Ten or more counts support this clonotype. The rearrangement uses TRBV6-1 and TRBJ1-1; D remains unclear. V lost 2 bases and J 0 bases, leaving 7 bases between the germline ends. The CDR3 has 14 amino acids. Germline values: CDR1 MNHNS, CDR2 SASEGT. CDR3 protein: CASSEPEMNTEAFF. CDR3 nucleotides: TGTGCCAGCAGTGAACCTGAGATGAACACTGAAGCTTTCTTT.